This T cell receptor (beta chain) was captured in a study of shared clonotypes between healthy human individuals. About this clone: Other DNA sequences within the sample encode an identical CDR3.

Division of CD4+ cells produced a CD45RA+ naive subset and a CD45RA-negative memory subset. This table comes from immunoSEQ multiplex PCR, and its TCRdb copy is limited to in-frame clones, with some not included. The sample holds around 2,000,000 clones, over 85% seen once. This TCR derives from a man aged 18-30 years in good health. The specimen sequenced was naive CD4+ T cells sorted from blood. Subset denoted: CD45RA+ positively selected.

This CDR3 reads CASSLTGDNQPQHF. The CDR3 coding sequence is TGTGCCAGTAGTTTAACAGGGGACAATCAGCCCCAGCATTTT. The V and J genes are TRBV19 and TRBJ1-5, with 7 bases lining up with TRBD1. The germline CDR1 and CDR2 sequences are LNHDA and SQIVND (reference sequence). V trimming: 5 bases; J trimming: 3 bases; junction bases outside the gene matches: 4. CDR3 length equals 14 residues.